This T cell receptor (beta chain) was recorded in a study of cytotoxic CD8 clonotypes in ibrutinib-treated CLL. As for the study in general: The group held 11 relapsed/refractory and roughly 15 treatment-naive patients, with under 18 IGHV unmutated.

This CDR3 has 14 amino acids. V shed 0 bases and J shed 7 bases, with 15 bases lying between them. Looked up from germline, CDR1 is GTSNPN and CDR2 is SVGIG (reference sequence). Investigators sought sequencing depths of between 1 in 200,000 and 1 in 1 million T cells. Using immunoSEQ multiplex PCR, the repertoire was profiled, and TCRdb retains in-frame clones only, with some absent. The sample has some 200,000 clones; around three quarters are singletons. The authors obtained approximately 2.2 micrograms of genomic DNA from cryopreserved PBMCs for TCR beta libraries. The sequence was collected from a human donor with chronic lymphocytic leukemia. The chain combines TRBV30 with TRBJ2-5; a possible D gene is TRBD2 (6 bases). The sequences come from PBMCs, collected after 24 months of ibrutinib treatment. The CDR3 nucleotides are TGTGCCTGGAGTGTAGGCCAGGGAGGCGTGACCCAGTACTTC. Its translation is CAWSVGQGGVTQYF.